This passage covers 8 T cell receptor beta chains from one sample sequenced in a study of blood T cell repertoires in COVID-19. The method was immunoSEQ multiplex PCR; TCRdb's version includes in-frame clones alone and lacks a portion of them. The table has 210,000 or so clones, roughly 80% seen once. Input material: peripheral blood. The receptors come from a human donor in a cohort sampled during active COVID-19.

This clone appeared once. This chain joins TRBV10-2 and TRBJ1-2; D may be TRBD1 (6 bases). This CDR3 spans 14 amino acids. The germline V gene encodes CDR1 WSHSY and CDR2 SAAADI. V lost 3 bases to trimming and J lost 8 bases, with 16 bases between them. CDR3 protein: CASSDPAGAGGYTF. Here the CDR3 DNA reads TGCGCCAGCAGTGATCCGGCGGGGGCGGGAGGCTACACCTTC.

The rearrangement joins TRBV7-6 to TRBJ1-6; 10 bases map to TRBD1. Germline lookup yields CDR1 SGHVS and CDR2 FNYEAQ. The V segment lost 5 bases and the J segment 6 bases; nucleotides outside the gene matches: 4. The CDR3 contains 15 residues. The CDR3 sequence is CASSHRDRGNSPLHF. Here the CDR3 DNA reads TGTGCCAGCAGCCACCGGGACAGGGGTAATTCACCCCTCCACTTT.

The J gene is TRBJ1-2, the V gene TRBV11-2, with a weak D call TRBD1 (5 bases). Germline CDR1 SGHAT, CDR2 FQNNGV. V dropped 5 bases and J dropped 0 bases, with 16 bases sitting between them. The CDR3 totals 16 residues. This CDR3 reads CASSPGQGNSNYGYTF. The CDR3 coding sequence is TGTGCCAGCAGCCCCGGGCAGGGTAACTCTAACTATGGCTACACCTTC.

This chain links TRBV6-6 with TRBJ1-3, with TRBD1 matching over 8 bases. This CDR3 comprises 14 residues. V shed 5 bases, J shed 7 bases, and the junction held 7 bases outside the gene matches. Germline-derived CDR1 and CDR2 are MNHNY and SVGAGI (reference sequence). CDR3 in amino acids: CASSGGQGPNTIYF. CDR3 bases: TGTGCCAGCAGTGGCGGACAGGGACCGAACACCATATATTTT.

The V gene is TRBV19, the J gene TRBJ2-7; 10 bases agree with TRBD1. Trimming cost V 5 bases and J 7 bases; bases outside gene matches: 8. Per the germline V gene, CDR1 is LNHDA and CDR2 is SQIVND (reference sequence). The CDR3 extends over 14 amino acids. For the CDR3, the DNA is TGTGCCAGTAGTCAACCGGGACAGGGGCGGGAGCAGTACTTC. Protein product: CASSQPGQGREQYF.

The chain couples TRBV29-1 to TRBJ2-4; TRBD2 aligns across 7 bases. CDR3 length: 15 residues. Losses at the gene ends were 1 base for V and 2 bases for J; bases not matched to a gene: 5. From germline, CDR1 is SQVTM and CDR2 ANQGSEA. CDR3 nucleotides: TGCAGCGTTGAAGTGGGGGGGGTGTCCAAAAACATTCAGTACTTC. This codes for CSVEVGGVSKNIQYF.

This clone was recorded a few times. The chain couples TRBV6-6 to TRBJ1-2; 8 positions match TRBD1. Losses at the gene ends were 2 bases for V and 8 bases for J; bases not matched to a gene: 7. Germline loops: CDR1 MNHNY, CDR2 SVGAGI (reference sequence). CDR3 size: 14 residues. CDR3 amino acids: CASSYRQGTEGYTF. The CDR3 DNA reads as TGTGCCAGCAGTTACCGACAGGGGACGGAGGGCTACACCTTC.

CDR3 loop: CASSFESGSPYEQYF. The CDR3 DNA sequence: TGTGCCAGCAGCTTCGAGAGCGGGAGCCCCTACGAGCAGTACTTC. This chain uses TRBV7-6 with TRBJ2-7; 8 bases line up with TRBD2. CDR1 is SGHVS and CDR2 is FNYEAQ in the germline V gene. The CDR3 extends over 15 amino acids. After removal of 3 bases from V and 2 bases from J, the junction contained 6 bases not matched to a gene.